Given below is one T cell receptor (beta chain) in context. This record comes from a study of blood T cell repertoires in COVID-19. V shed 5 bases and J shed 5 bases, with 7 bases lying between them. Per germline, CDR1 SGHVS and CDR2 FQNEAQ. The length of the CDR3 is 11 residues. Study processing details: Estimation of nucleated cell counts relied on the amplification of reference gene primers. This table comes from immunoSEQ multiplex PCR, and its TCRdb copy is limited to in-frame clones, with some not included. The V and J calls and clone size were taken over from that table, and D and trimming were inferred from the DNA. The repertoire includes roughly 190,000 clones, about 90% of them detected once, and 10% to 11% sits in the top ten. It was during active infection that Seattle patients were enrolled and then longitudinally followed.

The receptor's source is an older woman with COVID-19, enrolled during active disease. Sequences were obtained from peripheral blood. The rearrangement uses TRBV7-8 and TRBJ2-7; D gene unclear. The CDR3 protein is CASSPLHEQYF. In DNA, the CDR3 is TGTGCCAGCAGCCCCCTACACGAGCAGTACTTC.